Given below is one T cell receptor (beta chain) in context. Its antigen is undetermined. Each patient experienced a relapse that followed autologous stem cell transplantation, and brentuximab vedotin exposure varied. Germline loops: CDR1 LNHDA, CDR2 SQIVND (reference sequence). Trimming pared 3 bases from V and 0 bases from J, leaving 8 bases between. The CDR3 extends over 15 amino acids. This sample is drawn from a study of PD-1 blockade in classical Hodgkin lymphoma. Whole-study findings and limits: Unlike CD8+ TCR diversity, which did not rise significantly by C4D1, CD4+ TCR diversity did.

The method was immunoSEQ multiplex PCR; TCRdb's version includes in-frame clones alone and lacks a portion of them. The repertoire holds approximately 79,000 clones, with 80% to 95% as singletons. The source material was peripheral blood mononuclear cells (PBMCs), sampled before the second cycle of nivolumab. The genes are TRBV19 and TRBJ1-4, with D unresolved. This receptor was obtained from a human donor with classical Hodgkin lymphoma. DNA of the CDR3: TGTGCCAGTAGTATTACCTATGCAACTAATGAAAAACTGTTTTTT. The encoded protein is CASSITYATNEKLFF.